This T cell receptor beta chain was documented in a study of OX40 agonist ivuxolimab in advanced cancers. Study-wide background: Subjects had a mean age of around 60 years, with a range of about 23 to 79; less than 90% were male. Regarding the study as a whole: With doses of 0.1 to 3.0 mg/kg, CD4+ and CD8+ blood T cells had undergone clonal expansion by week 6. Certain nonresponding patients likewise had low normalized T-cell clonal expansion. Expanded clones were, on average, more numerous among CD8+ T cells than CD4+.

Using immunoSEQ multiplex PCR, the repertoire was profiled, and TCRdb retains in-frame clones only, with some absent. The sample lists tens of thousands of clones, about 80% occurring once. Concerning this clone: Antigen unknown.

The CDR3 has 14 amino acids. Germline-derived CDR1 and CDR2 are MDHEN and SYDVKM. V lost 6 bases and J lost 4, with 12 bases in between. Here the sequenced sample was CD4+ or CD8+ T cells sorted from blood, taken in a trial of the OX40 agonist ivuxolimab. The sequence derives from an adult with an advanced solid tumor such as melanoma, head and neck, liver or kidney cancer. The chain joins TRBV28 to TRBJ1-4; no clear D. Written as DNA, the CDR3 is TGTGCCAGCAGCCAGATCGAGAGTAATGAAAAACTGTTTTTT. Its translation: CASSQIESNEKLFF.